This TCR beta chain was identified during a study of blood T cells in healthy people across ages. Study-level results: Estimates of total diversity, which came from one million sequenced T cells, were considered to be underestimates.

A J-beta primer mix and a sample-barcoded 5' primer were used in a second PCR of about 7 to 12 cycles. TCRdb ran MiXCR on the 5' RACE reads and lists one entry per CDR3 protein. The table shows hundreds of thousands of distinct CDR3 sequences, with 62% occurring only once. Details on this clonotype: Its antigen is unidentified.

J lost 7 bases, V lost 0 bases, and 10 bases had no gene match. Germline V gene lookup returns CDR1 MGHDK and CDR2 SYGVNS. The CDR3 spans 17 residues. This TCR derives from a man aged 25-45 years in good health. Sequenced input: blood. This chain joins TRBV25-1 and TRBJ2-3, with 10 nucleotides matching TRBD2. The CDR3 nucleotides read TGTGCCAGCAGTGAATATTCCCCGACTAGCGGGTTTCATACGCAGTATTTT. Amino acid sequence: CASSEYSPTSGFHTQYF.